The TCR beta chain under discussion was sequenced for a study of radiotherapy plus CTLA-4 blockade in lung cancer listed by TCRdb under 2018. Context from the whole study: Objective responses were observed in around 20% of enrolled patients, and disease control was achieved in about 32%. Beyond this particular receptor, the publication reports: Increased serum interferon-beta after radiation, together with early dynamic changes in blood T cell clones, were reported to be the strongest predictors of response. After treatment with radiotherapy and ipilimumab, TCR clones that originated in tumors expanded in peripheral blood.

Details on this clone: Its antigen is unknown. Base qualities are not recorded, but no much larger clone differs from it by a single base.

V trim: 4 bases; J trim: 3 bases; unmatched bases: 18. Reading from cysteine to phenylalanine, the CDR3 counts 20 amino acids. Only the CDR3 part of the read is kept: 60 bases, read in frame from the first base. According to the germline V gene (reference sequence), CDR1 reads MNHEY and CDR2 reads SMNVEV. The study evaluated CTLA-4 blockade (ipilimumab) given together with focal radiation therapy in patients who had chemo-refractory metastatic non-small-cell lung cancer. To prepare the library, the immunoSEQ multiplex PCR assay was applied. Drawn from immuneACCESS, this table holds only the in-frame rearrangements with V and J called that TCRdb kept. Clones are partly lost; checked studies trace under half to an unresolved V gene and leave the rest unexplained. The sample table holds about 85,000 clones, of which 86% were seen once. The ten most abundant clones make up about 2% of the sample.

This receptor was identified in a human donor with non-small cell lung cancer who had a partial response to radiotherapy plus ipilimumab. The sequence is built from TRBV27 and TRBJ2-4, with 10 middle bases fitting TRBD1. The sequencing here drew on peripheral blood, taken from a patient treated with radiotherapy plus ipilimumab. In nucleotides, the sequence is TGTGCCAGCAGTTCCCCCTCCGGGACAGGGGCGTCCTTCGGCAAAAACATTCAGTACTTC. Translated, it gives CASSSPSGTGASFGKNIQYF.